Below, one T cell receptor beta chain is given with its context. The antigen remains undetermined. The sample comes from a study of cytomegalovirus exposure and HLA in healthy donors. Study observations and caveats: A later analysis reportedly identified an Asian-associated ancestry cluster as carrying fewer N-insertions than the approximately 730-donor mean. With DRB1 most and HLA-C fewest, TCR association rates differed between HLA loci in a later analysis. Earlier analysis found most TCR beta V segments productive about 87% or about 30% of the time.

Germline V gives CDR1 MNHEY, CDR2 SVGAGI. CDR3 length: 14 residues. Trimming took off 0 bases at V and 7 bases at J, with 12 bases between the two ends. 13 Jbeta primers and 60 Vbeta primers were used for the PCR. Method: immunoSEQ multiplex PCR; TCRdb's copy keeps in-frame clones and lacks some. Its table lists around 120,000 clones. The chain couples TRBV6-5 to TRBJ1-2; D is unclear. This clonotype was obtained from a middle-aged man in good health and CMV-seronegative. Sequencing used PBMCs. CDR3 sequence reads: CASSYSAGGLGYTF. CDR3 sequence (DNA): TGTGCCAGCAGTTACTCAGCGGGAGGTCTTGGCTACACCTTC.